A single sample is the source of the 21 T cell receptor beta chains below, sequenced in a study of blood T cell repertoires in COVID-19. TCRdb keeps only in-frame clones here, not all; method: immunoSEQ multiplex PCR. The sample has hundreds of thousands of clones; 80% to 90% are singletons. Material: peripheral blood. The receptors derive from a woman in her 30s with acute or convalescent COVID-19.

This clone has just one count. This chain connects TRBV19 to TRBJ1-1, with D unclear. CDR1 LNHDA and CDR2 SQIVND come from the germline V gene (reference sequence). The CDR3 is made up of 13 amino acids. The ends were cut back, 5 bases at V and 5 bases at J, with 12 bases in the middle. The CDR3 nucleotides are TGTGCCAGTAGTCCAGAGACGCGGACTGAAGCTTTCTTT. It codes for CASSPETRTEAFF.

This sequence joins TRBV29-1 and TRBJ1-1; D unresolved. This CDR3 region has 13 residues. Germline values: CDR1 SQVTM, CDR2 ANQGSEA. The V end lost 4 bases, the J end lost 2 bases, and 11 bases lay between the germline ends. CDR3 region: CSVGVAENTEAFF. CDR3 DNA: TGCAGCGTTGGTGTGGCGGAAAACACTGAAGCTTTCTTT. Using reference TRBV29-1 and TRBJ1-1 for the parts outside the CDR3, the full variable domain is SAVISQKPSRDICQRGTSLTIQCQVDSQVTMMFWYRQQPGQSLTLIATANQGSEATYESGFVIDKFPISRPNLTFSTLTVSNMSPEDSSIYLCSVGVAENTEAFFGQGTRLTVV.

J is TRBJ2-3 and V is TRBV7-3, with D possibly being TRBD1 (6 bases). Trimming left V 5 bases short and J 5 bases short, with 11 bases between. Germline values: CDR1 SGHTA, CDR2 FQGTGA. The CDR3 is made up of 13 amino acids. The CDR3 loop is CASSQSRGDTQYF. The DNA of the CDR3 is TGTGCCAGCAGCCAATCCAGGGGAGATACGCAGTATTTT.

This chain uses TRBV11-2 with TRBJ2-7, with TRBD2 matching 8 bases. Looked up from germline, CDR1 is SGHAT and CDR2 is FQNNGV. Losses at the gene ends were 3 bases for V and 2 bases for J; bases not matched to a gene: 0. This CDR3 region has 13 residues. The CDR3 DNA follows: TGTGCCAGCAGCTTGCGGGGGGCCTACGAGCAGTACTTC. This translates into CASSLRGAYEQYF. The full variable domain, rest sourced from reference TRBV11-2 and TRBJ2-7, is EAGVAQSPRYKIIEKRQSVAFWCNPISGHATLYWYQQILGQGPKLLIQFQNNGVVDDSQLPKDRFSAERLKGVDSTLKIQPAKLEDSAVYLCASSLRGAYEQYFGPGTRLTVT.

The chain recombines TRBV19 with TRBJ1-2; tentative D call: TRBD1 (5 bases). Germline V gene lookup returns CDR1 LNHDA and CDR2 SQIVND (reference sequence). This CDR3 has 15 residues. V lost 0 bases and J 6 bases, leaving 14 bases between the germline ends. CDR3 coding DNA: TGTGCCAGTAGTATAGAAGGTCGGGGGGGAAATGGCTACACCTTC. It is translated as CASSIEGRGGNGYTF.

The chain combines TRBV9 with TRBJ2-5; D unclear. Germline CDR1 SGDLS, CDR2 YYNGEE. This CDR3 is built from 14 residues. With 3 bases removed from V and 8 bases from J, the gap between germline ends came to 17 bases. The CDR3 DNA reads TGTGCCAGCAGCGCCGTCCCGAGTAGTTCAACCCAGTACTTC. It yields the protein CASSAVPSSSTQYF.

This clone was recorded only once. The gene calls are TRBV6-5 and TRBJ1-2; 7 nucleotides line up with TRBD1. The CDR3 has 12 residues. Trimming cost V 4 bases and J 8 bases; bases outside gene matches: 4. The germline V gene encodes CDR1 MNHEY and CDR2 SVGAGI. The CDR3 reads CASSFDREGYTF. CDR3 DNA: TGTGCCAGCAGTTTTGACAGGGAAGGCTACACCTTC.

The J gene is TRBJ2-2, the V gene TRBV7-9; the D gene is possibly TRBD1 (5 bases). Germline V gene sequence: CDR1 SEHNR, CDR2 FQNEAQ (reference sequence). Between the trimmed V and J ends, which lost 2 bases and 4 bases, there was a span of 11 bases. The CDR3 totals 15 residues. CDR3 in amino acids: CASSLSRVGTGELFF. The CDR3 region has the DNA TGTGCCAGCAGCTTAAGCAGGGTTGGCACCGGGGAGCTGTTTTTT.

This clone was picked up one time. J is TRBJ2-3 and V is TRBV5-5, with D perhaps TRBD2 (7 bases). V lost 5 bases, J lost 1 base, and 11 bases lay in between. CDR1 is SGHKS and CDR2 is YYEKEE in the germline V gene (reference sequence). This CDR3 contains 14 residues. The CDR3 loop reads CASSWGGRTDTQYF. CDR3 bases: TGTGCCAGCAGTTGGGGGGGCCGCACAGATACGCAGTATTTT.

The V and J genes are TRBV2 and TRBJ1-3; no reliable D call. Germline V gives CDR1 SNHLY, CDR2 FYNNEI. Trimming removed 5 bases at V and 5 bases at J, with 13 bases between. This CDR3 has 14 amino acids. The CDR3 DNA reads as TGTGCCAGCAGTCCTGGAGGCGGGCGAAACACCATATATTTT. Translation gives CASSPGGGRNTIYF.

The chain couples TRBV6-1 to TRBJ2-3; 8 bases line up with TRBD1. The J segment lost 1 base and the V segment lost 2 bases, leaving 8 bases of the junction unmatched. Per the germline V gene, CDR1 is MNHNS and CDR2 is SASEGT. The CDR3 consists of 17 residues. The DNA for the CDR3 is TGTGCCAGCAGTGAATCTGTTGGGACAGGCCGCACAGATACGCAGTATTTT. Translating gives CASSESVGTGRTDTQYF.

The rearrangement joins TRBV6-5 to TRBJ2-7; 11 positions agree with TRBD2. Trimming took 2 bases from V and 4 from J; bases not matched to a gene: 4. This CDR3 has 15 amino acids. Germline V gene lookup returns CDR1 MNHEY and CDR2 SVGAGI. The CDR3 loop reads CASSYRPSGGYEQYF. The CDR3 nucleotides are TGTGCCAGCAGTTACCGGCCTAGCGGGGGGTACGAGCAGTACTTC.

This sequence joins TRBV3-1 (or the pseudogene TRBV3-2) and TRBJ2-3; 9 bases map to TRBD2. The V gene end was trimmed by 10 bases and the J gene end by 0 bases; junction bases not matched to a gene: 8. The length of the CDR3 is 15 residues. Germline assignment: CDR1 LGHDT and CDR2 YNNKEL (reference sequence). In DNA form, the CDR3 reads TGTGCCACGAGTCAAGCGGGGGGTAGCACAGATACGCAGTATTTT. It codes for CATSQAGGSTDTQYF.

The chain recombines TRBV25-1 with TRBJ2-3, with D tentatively TRBD2 (5 bases). The CDR3 consists of 18 residues. Trimming pared 3 bases from V and 2 bases from J, leaving 21 bases between. Germline V gives CDR1 MGHDK, CDR2 SYGVNS. The CDR3 is CASSDLPKGARNTDTQYF. DNA for the CDR3: TGTGCCAGCAGTGACCTTCCCAAGGGAGCCCGAAACACAGATACGCAGTATTTT.

V gene TRBV28 combines with J gene TRBJ2-7; 8 nucleotides line up with TRBD1. Germline V gene data show CDR1 as MDHEN and CDR2 as SYDVKM. The CDR3 covers 14 residues. Unmatched junction bases numbered 7, after V lost 6 bases and J lost 3 bases. This CDR3 is CASRSGQGVYEQYF. The CDR3 DNA reads as TGTGCCAGCAGATCCGGACAGGGTGTCTACGAGCAGTACTTC.

The V and J genes are TRBV2 and TRBJ2-5, with TRBD1 identical over 7 bases. J lost 2 bases, V lost 4 bases, and 1 base had no gene match. This CDR3 contains 13 residues. In germline, CDR1 is SNHLY, CDR2 FYNNEI. The CDR3 here is CASSVQGQETQYF. CDR3 nucleotide sequence: TGTGCCAGCAGTGTACAGGGGCAAGAGACCCAGTACTTC.

The chain recombines TRBV6-5 with TRBJ2-2; TRBD2 might be the D (6 bases). Deletions cut 0 bases from V and 6 bases from J, with 11 bases between. The germline gives CDR1 MNHEY, CDR2 SVGAGI. CDR3 length: 15 residues. CDR3 protein: CASSYSTRGAGELFF. Written as DNA, the CDR3 is TGTGCCAGCAGTTACTCAACCCGCGGGGCCGGGGAGCTGTTTTTT.

The chain joins TRBV6-5 to TRBJ2-7, with 7 bases fitting TRBD2. CDR1 is MNHEY and CDR2 is SVGAGI in the germline V gene. The CDR3 contains 14 residues. The V and J ends lost 8 bases and 7 bases, in that order; junction bases with no gene match: 14. The CDR3 nucleotides read TGTGCCAGCTTCTCGCGGGGGACCTCTGGGGAGCAGTACTTC. Translation: CASFSRGTSGEQYF.

Comment on this clone: At the DNA level, this CDR3 is encoded by other sequences in the same sample as well. V is TRBV30 and J is TRBJ2-5; D call uncertain. The CDR3 covers 12 residues. The V gene's germline CDR1 is GTSNPN and CDR2 SVGIG (reference sequence). Trimming left V 0 bases short and J 5 bases short, with 7 bases between. CDR3: CAWSVSEETQYF. The CDR3 DNA reads as TGTGCCTGGAGTGTTAGTGAGGAGACCCAGTACTTC.

This clone has just a few counts. The chain carries TRBV2 and TRBJ2-2, with D unclear. The CDR3 extends over 11 amino acids. V shed 4 bases and J shed 6 bases, with 3 bases lying between them. CDR1 SNHLY and CDR2 FYNNEI come from the germline V gene. The CDR3 here is CASSAPGELFF. Here the CDR3 DNA reads TGTGCCAGCAGTGCTCCCGGGGAGCTGTTTTTT.

V and J are TRBV4-1 and TRBJ2-7, with D perhaps matching TRBD2 (6 bases). With 2 bases removed from V and 6 bases from J, the gap between germline ends came to 11 bases. CDR3 size: 13 residues. Per germline, CDR1 MGHRA and CDR2 YSYEKL. CDR3 residues: CASSQTGAGEQYF. The CDR3 DNA follows: TGCGCCAGCAGCCAAACTGGAGCGGGCGAGCAGTACTTC.